The 6 T cell receptor beta chains listed next were all sequenced from one sample in a study of human T cells and chemical hapten exposure (dated by TCRdb to the early 2020s). The sample's time point label is to be understood as: patch test 1, 2 weeks after DPC sensitization. Reading the label with the study, this specimen's treatment or condition is: therapeutic diphenylcyclopropenone sensitization with weekly scalp DPC. The library was obtained by RACE. The sample was run on a NextSeq 500. The raw public reads went through TCRdb reprocessing: fastp at Q25, MiXCR clone calling, in-frame beta chains kept. Each entry merges the rows of one CDR3 protein and shows their most common DNA and genes. The sample table lists more than 90,000 distinct CDR3 sequences, roughly a tenth of them with a count of one. The ten most abundant clones make up around 2.3% of the sample. The sample here was whole blood, taken in connection with sensitization to the hapten diphenylcyclopropenone (DPC). Receptors were obtained from a man aged 40-49 years with alopecia areata. Some clones in this sample may be carry-over from other donors' samples.

The chain recombines TRBV6-6 with TRBJ2-3; TRBD2 aligns across 7 bases. After removal of 10 bases from V and 2 bases from J, the junction contained 12 bases not matched to a gene. CDR1 MNHNY and CDR2 SVGAGI come from the germline V gene (reference sequence). CDR3 length: 15 amino acids. The CDR3 nucleotides are TGTGCCACCGATCTCGGGACTACCCACACAGATACGCAGTATTTT. It yields the protein CATDLGTTHTDTQYF.

The sample holds a few counts of this clonotype. V usage is TRBV20-1 and J usage is TRBJ2-3, with D possibly TRBD2 on 5 matching bases. The CDR3 covers 15 residues. Looked up from germline, CDR1 is DFQATT and CDR2 is SNEGSKA (reference sequence). V gave up 1 base and J gave up 2 bases, with 13 bases separating them. DNA for the CDR3: TGCAGTGCTAGAGTGCGGGCGGCTACCACAGATACGCAGTATTTT. This translates into CSARVRAATTDTQYF.

This clonotype was counted between two and nine times. J is TRBJ1-3 and V is TRBV28; D gene ambiguous. Germline V lookup: CDR1 MDHEN, CDR2 SYDVKM. V dropped 3 bases and J dropped 5 bases, with 2 bases sitting between them. The CDR3 is 11 residues long. CDR3 protein: CASSFRNTIYF. In DNA, the CDR3 is TGTGCCAGCAGTTTCAGAAACACCATATATTTT.

DNA of the CDR3: TGCAGCGTCCGCCCGGGACAGGGCCATGGCTACACCTTC. This sequence encodes CSVRPGQGHGYTF. V and J are TRBV29-1 and TRBJ1-2; 9 bases agree with TRBD1. The V gene's germline CDR1 is SQVTM and CDR2 ANQGSEA. The CDR3 loop spans 13 amino acids. J lost 6 bases, V lost 6 bases, and 8 bases had no gene match. Full variable domain (missing parts from reference TRBV29-1 and TRBJ1-2): SAVISQKPSRDICQRGTSLTIQCQVDSQVTMMFWYRQQPGQSLTLIATANQGSEATYESGFVIDKFPISRPNLTFSTLTVSNMSPEDSSIYLCSVRPGQGHGYTFGSGTRLTVV.

V is TRBV20-1 and J is TRBJ2-5; 7 bases match TRBD2. The ends lost 1 base at V and 5 bases at J; junction bases unmatched: 1. The CDR3 extends over 12 amino acids. Germline V gene lookup returns CDR1 DFQATT and CDR2 SNEGSKA (reference sequence). CDR3 region: CSARVGGETQYF. The CDR3 nucleotides are TGCAGTGCTAGAGTCGGGGGGGAGACCCAGTACTTC.

The chain links TRBV9 to TRBJ2-5, with 8 bases fitting TRBD2. Per the germline V gene, CDR1 is SGDLS and CDR2 is YYNGEE. The CDR3 totals 15 residues. V was clipped by 0 bases and J by 5 bases; unmatched bases: 6. The CDR3 protein is CASSVAGGYEETQYF. The CDR3 DNA follows: TGTGCCAGCAGCGTAGCGGGAGGGTACGAGGAGACCCAGTACTTC.